Each of the 30 T cell receptor beta chains below was sequenced from the same sample in a study of blood T cell repertoires in COVID-19. The repertoire was sequenced with immunoSEQ multiplex PCR; TCRdb's copy has only in-frame clones and lacks some. The data contain 120,000 to 150,000 clones, 88% of them singletons. Sequences were obtained from PBMCs or T cells enriched from blood (not recorded which). The receptor set was obtained from a woman aged 25 to 39 with acute COVID-19.

The DNA of the CDR3 is TGTGCCAGCAGTCCAGCGGTCGGGCGGGACAATGAGCAGTTCTTC. Translating gives CASSPAVGRDNEQFF. This chain joins TRBV11-2 and TRBJ2-1, with D tentatively TRBD2 (5 bases). Germline CDR1 and CDR2: SGHAT and FQNNGV. The ends were cut back, 6 bases at V and 5 bases at J, with 17 bases in the middle. The CDR3 contains 15 residues.

For this clone: It is unclear where the CDR3 begins or ends on the DNA, so no DNA is shown, and the CDR3 is as TCRdb lists it. V usage is TRBV12-1 and J usage is TRBJ2-7; the table's D gene call, TRBD1, was not cross checked with the DNA. TRBV12-1 is given as a pseudogene. The CDR3 numbers 17 amino acids, ends counted. The CDR3 sequence: CASSSPLGQGYMCEQYF.

V and J are TRBV7-9 and TRBJ2-7; 10 bases agree with TRBD2. CDR3 length equals 16 residues. Germline CDR1 is SEHNR and CDR2 is FQNEAQ (reference sequence). With 4 bases clipped from V and 3 bases from J, the junction kept 9 bases outside the gene matches. CDR3 nucleotides: TGTGCCAGCAGCTCGGATATTAGCGGGAGGTTCTACGAGCAGTACTTC. Translated, it gives CASSSDISGRFYEQYF.

V is TRBV18 and J is TRBJ2-7, with 11 bases matching TRBD2. Germline V gene sequence: CDR1 KGHSH, CDR2 LQKENI. The CDR3 covers 15 residues. After removal of 2 bases from V and 6 bases from J, the junction contained 6 bases not matched to a gene. The CDR3: CASSPNSGRASEQYF. As DNA, the CDR3 is TGTGCCAGCTCACCAAATAGCGGGAGGGCTTCCGAGCAGTACTTC.

About this clone: Its ends do not fully match the called genes, so a read error is possible. The chain couples TRBV6-2 or TRBV6-3 to TRBJ1-1; 10 bases line up with TRBD1. The CDR3 spans 13 residues. CDR1 MNHEY and CDR2 SVGEGT come from the germline V gene. This chain's CDR3 is CASSFGQGVLLFF. DNA for the CDR3: TGTGCCAGCAGTTTTGGACAGGGGGTGCTCCTCTTTTTT.

This chain joins TRBV7-2 and TRBJ2-7; no definite D call. The CDR3 is 14 residues long. Germline V lookup: CDR1 SGHTA, CDR2 FQGNSA. The V end was cut by 5 bases, the J end by 3 bases, with 14 bases between. CDR3 nucleotides: TGTGCCAGCAGCCAAGATGGCGGCAACTACGAGCAGTACTTC. Amino acids: CASSQDGGNYEQYF.

This chain links TRBV11-1 with TRBJ2-3, with D possibly TRBD2 on 6 matching bases. Trimming took 5 bases from V and 2 from J, leaving 11 bases between them. CDR1 is SGHAT and CDR2 is FQDESV in the germline V gene (reference sequence). This CDR3 is 14 amino acids long. DNA of the CDR3: TGTGCCAGCAGCACCGGGACTCTCACAGATACGCAGTATTTT. Translating it yields CASSTGTLTDTQYF.

CDR3 sequence reads: CASSIGLARTRGIDEQFF. CDR3 nucleotides: TGTGCCAGTAGTATCGGGCTAGCGAGGACCAGGGGGATTGATGAGCAGTTCTTC. The rearrangement uses TRBV19 and TRBJ2-1; maybe TRBD1 (7 bases). Germline CDR1 LNHDA, CDR2 SQIVND (reference sequence). The ends were cut back, 3 bases at V and 8 bases at J, with 26 bases in the middle. The CDR3 length is 18 residues.

The J gene is TRBJ1-6, the V gene TRBV7-3, with 7 bases fitting TRBD1. V was pared by 6 bases and J by 7 bases, with 6 bases of the junction left unmatched. In germline, CDR1 is SGHTA, CDR2 FQGTGA. The CDR3 consists of 14 residues. The CDR3 region has the DNA TGTGCCAGCAGTCGGGACAGCTTCAATTCACCCCTCCACTTT. Encoded protein: CASSRDSFNSPLHF.

The table lists this clone with a few counts. V and J are TRBV7-9 and TRBJ1-4; 8 nucleotides agree with TRBD1. Germline V gene lookup returns CDR1 SEHNR and CDR2 FQNEAQ (reference sequence). The CDR3 is 13 amino acids. The J segment lost 7 bases and the V segment lost 4 bases, leaving 2 bases of the junction unmatched. The CDR3 DNA reads TGTGCCAGCAGCTCAGGACAGGGTGAAAAACTGTTTTTT. This translates into CASSSGQGEKLFF.

V usage is TRBV12-5 and J usage is TRBJ1-1; 11 nucleotides agree with TRBD1. J gave up 7 bases and V 1 base, and 8 bases lay outside the gene matches. The CDR3 contains 16 residues. Germline CDR1 is LGHNT and CDR2 is FRNRAP. CDR3 sequence: CASGLDTGQGAVEAFF. The CDR3 DNA follows: TGTGCTAGTGGTTTGGATACTGGACAGGGGGCTGTTGAAGCTTTCTTT. The full variable domain, completed using reference TRBV12-5 and TRBJ1-1, is DARVTQTPRHKVTEMGQEVTMRCQPILGHNTVFWYRQTMMQGLELLAYFRNRAPLDDSGMPKDRFSAEMPDATLATLKIQPSEPRDSAVYFCASGLDTGQGAVEAFFGQGTRLTVV.

The chain uses TRBV5-4 and TRBJ2-7, with D perhaps TRBD1 (5 bases). From germline, CDR1 is SGHNT and CDR2 YYREEE (reference sequence). The CDR3 spans 14 residues. The V and J ends lost 3 bases and 0 bases respectively, with 10 bases between them. The CDR3 here is CASSSRQNSYEQYF. The CDR3 DNA sequence: TGTGCCAGCAGCTCCCGACAGAACTCCTACGAGCAGTACTTC. The full variable domain, rest sourced from reference TRBV5-4 and TRBJ2-7, is ETGVTQSPTHLIKTRGQQVTLRCSSQSGHNTVSWYQQALGQGPQFIFQYYREEENGRGNFPPRFSGLQFPNYSSELNVNALELDDSALYLCASSSRQNSYEQYFGPGTRLTVT.

With respect to this clone: Other DNA sequences in this specimen translate into the identical CDR3. The chain links TRBV28 to TRBJ2-7, with no clear D. CDR1 and CDR2 (germline): MDHEN, SYDVKM. V lost 3 bases to trimming and J lost 2 bases, with 8 bases between them. This CDR3 has 13 residues. DNA for the CDR3: TGTGCCAGCAGTTTGGTCGGAGCCTACGAGCAGTACTTC. Amino acids: CASSLVGAYEQYF.

The V call is TRBV11-2, the J call TRBJ1-2, with a weak D call TRBD1 (5 bases). V was cut by 5 bases and J by 8 bases, with 15 bases left in between. Per germline, CDR1 SGHAT and CDR2 FQNNGV. This CDR3 is 13 amino acids long. The CDR3 DNA is TGTGCCAGCAGCGGAGGGCAGGGCGTCGGCTACACCTTC. Translation gives CASSGGQGVGYTF.

The rearrangement uses TRBV19 and TRBJ2-7, with TRBD1 identical over 8 bases. Germline values: CDR1 LNHDA, CDR2 SQIVND (reference sequence). The CDR3 runs 14 residues. Losses at the gene ends were 4 bases for V and 2 bases for J; bases not matched to a gene: 4. The CDR3 DNA is TGTGCCAGTAGTAAGGAGACAGGGGCCTACGAGCAGTACTTC. Protein sequence: CASSKETGAYEQYF. Drawing the rest from reference TRBV19 and TRBJ2-7, the complete variable domain is DGGITQSPKYLFRKEGQNVTLSCEQNLNHDAMYWYRQDPGQGLRLIYYSQIVNDFQKGDIAEGYSVSREKKESFPLTVTSAQKNPTAFYLCASSKETGAYEQYFGPGTRLTVT.

This chain connects TRBV6-5 to TRBJ1-5; 11 bases match TRBD1. Germline lookup yields CDR1 MNHEY and CDR2 SVGAGI. The CDR3 sequence is 14 residues long. V lost 6 bases, J lost 6 bases, and 4 bases stayed unmatched. The CDR3 region is CASSGTGGSQPQHF. The CDR3 bases are TGTGCCAGCAGCGGGACAGGGGGAAGTCAGCCCCAGCATTTT.

This clone was seen just once. The rearrangement joins TRBV2 to TRBJ2-1, with 7 positions matching TRBD2. Germline V gene lookup returns CDR1 SNHLY and CDR2 FYNNEI. The CDR3 length is 13 residues. CDR3 loop: CWDYSSSYNEQFF. CDR3 DNA sequence: TGTTGGGACTATTCGAGCTCCTACAATGAGCAGTTCTTC.

This clone was counted a few times. The chain carries TRBV28 and TRBJ2-3; D is possibly TRBD2 (7 bases). CDR1 and CDR2 from the germline V gene are MDHEN and SYDVKM. The V end lost 2 bases, the J end lost 1 base, and 10 bases lay between the germline ends. The CDR3 spans 15 residues. The CDR3 coding sequence is TGTGCCAGCAGTTTAGGGGGGGCTGGCACAGATACGCAGTATTTT. Translating gives CASSLGGAGTDTQYF.

This clone was picked up one time. The chain recombines TRBV7-8 with TRBJ1-1; 8 positions agree with TRBD1. The CDR3 covers 16 residues. V dropped 4 bases and J dropped 7; count of bases not matched to a gene: 14. The V gene's germline CDR1 is SGHVS and CDR2 FQNEAQ. Written as DNA, the CDR3 is TGTGCCAGCAGCTCCCACCCGACAGGGGCGTTCGGTGAAGCTTTCTTT. Residues: CASSSHPTGAFGEAFF.

J is TRBJ2-6 and V is TRBV30; unclear D gene. Germline CDR1 GTSNPN, CDR2 SVGIG (reference sequence). The V and J ends lost 2 bases and 0 bases respectively, with 8 bases between them. This CDR3 is built from 15 residues. The chain's CDR3 is CAWSPGSSGANVLTF. CDR3 bases: TGTGCCTGGAGTCCAGGTAGCTCTGGGGCCAACGTCCTGACTTTC. The full variable domain, its missing parts supplied by reference TRBV30 and TRBJ2-6, is SQTIHQWPATLVQPVGSPLSLECTVEGTSNPNLYWYRQAAGRGLQLLFYSVGIGQISSEVPQNLSASRPQDRQFILSSKKLLLSDSGFYLCAWSPGSSGANVLTFGAGSRLTVL.

This chain connects TRBV4-3 to TRBJ2-2, with D possibly being TRBD2 (6 bases). The V gene's germline CDR1 is LGHNA and CDR2 YSLEER. The CDR3 contains 15 residues. V was shortened by 0 bases and J by 6 bases, with 11 bases between the two germline ends. The CDR3 DNA follows: TGCGCCAGCAGCCAAGAGGACTACCAATCCGGGGAGCTGTTTTTT. This translates into CASSQEDYQSGELFF.

The DNA for the CDR3 is TGCAGCGTTCAAACGGGACTAGCGGGGGCATACGAGCAGTACTTC. Protein product: CSVQTGLAGAYEQYF. The chain carries TRBV29-1 and TRBJ2-7, with TRBD2 identical over 14 bases. The V gene's germline CDR1 is SQVTM and CDR2 ANQGSEA. V lost 5 bases, J lost 4 bases, and 7 bases stayed unmatched. This CDR3 is built from 15 residues.

This rearrangement joins TRBV18 to TRBJ2-7; a possible D gene is TRBD1 (5 bases). The germline V gene has CDR1 KGHSH and CDR2 LQKENI. CDR3 length: 14 amino acids. The V and J ends lost 0 bases and 7 bases respectively, with 13 bases between them. Here the CDR3 DNA reads TGTGCCAGCTCACCACCGGTGTGGCAGGGTGAGCAGTACTTC. This encodes CASSPPVWQGEQYF.

V gene TRBV27 combines with J gene TRBJ2-2; maybe TRBD1 (7 bases). There are 15 residues in the CDR3. From germline, CDR1 is MNHEY and CDR2 SMNVEV (reference sequence). Trimming left V 4 bases short and J 8 bases short, with 17 bases between. CDR3 DNA: TGTGCCAGCAGTTACGCCCAACAGGGGAGGGGGGAGCTGTTTTTT. The encoded protein is CASSYAQQGRGELFF.

The chain employs TRBV29-1 and TRBJ2-3, with D perhaps matching TRBD2 (5 bases). Germline CDR1 and CDR2: SQVTM and ANQGSEA. Trimming left V 6 bases short and J 2 bases short, with 18 bases between. CDR3 length equals 15 residues. In DNA form, the CDR3 reads TGCAGCGTCAAGCCCCGGGCTAGCTCCACAGATACGCAGTATTTT. Protein sequence: CSVKPRASSTDTQYF.

This clone has only one observation. The chain links TRBV20-1 to TRBJ1-2; D is uncertain. This CDR3 region has 14 residues. V gave up 3 bases and J gave up 1 base, with 12 bases separating them. The germline CDR1 and CDR2 sequences are DFQATT and SNEGSKA (reference sequence). As DNA, the CDR3 is TGCAGTGCTAGTAGCGAGCTATATAACTATGGCTACACCTTC. Amino acids: CSASSELYNYGYTF.

This sequence joins TRBV25-1 and TRBJ1-4; perhaps TRBD1 as D (5 bases). V was trimmed by 2 bases and J by 6 bases, leaving 13 bases between them. This CDR3 is 15 amino acids long. The germline V gene encodes CDR1 MGHDK and CDR2 SYGVNS. In DNA form, the CDR3 reads TGTGCCAGCAGTGAAAATTACAGGTCCTATGAAAAACTGTTTTTT. It translates to CASSENYRSYEKLFF.

The CDR3 region is CASRNRGITEAFF. DNA for the CDR3: TGTGCCAGCAGAAACAGGGGGATCACTGAAGCTTTCTTT. This chain connects TRBV6-5 to TRBJ1-1; the match to TRBD1 covers 8 bases. The CDR3 has 13 amino acids. Germline trimming cut 6 bases from V and 4 bases from J; bases unmatched to any gene: 4. Germline V gene lookup returns CDR1 MNHEY and CDR2 SVGAGI.

DNA for the CDR3: TGTGCCTGGAGTTCCTCTACTAGCGGGAGACAGTTCTTC. Its translation: CAWSSSTSGRQFF. V and J are TRBV30 and TRBJ2-1; 11 nucleotides agree with TRBD2. The CDR3 contains 13 residues. After removal of 2 bases from V and 13 bases from J, the junction contained 7 bases not matched to a gene. Germline CDR1 GTSNPN, CDR2 SVGIG (reference sequence). The whole variable domain, remainder taken from reference TRBV30 and TRBJ2-1, is SQTIHQWPATLVQPVGSPLSLECTVEGTSNPNLYWYRQAAGRGLQLLFYSVGIGQISSEVPQNLSASRPQDRQFILSSKKLLLSDSGFYLCAWSSSTSGRQFFGPGTRLTVL.

The chain is built from TRBV30 and TRBJ1-4, with D possibly matching TRBD1 (5 bases). Germline V CDR1 and CDR2: GTSNPN, SVGIG (reference sequence). CDR3 length: 14 amino acids. Trimming took off 0 bases at V and 3 bases at J, with 8 bases between the two ends. The CDR3 loop reads CAWSVGGSNEKLFF. The CDR3 DNA is TGTGCCTGGAGTGTCGGGGGTTCTAATGAAAAACTGTTTTTT.